The present entry profiles one T cell receptor (beta chain) with its context. What it binds is not known. The entry originates in a study of cytomegalovirus exposure and HLA in healthy donors. Notes on the study in general: A reported reduction in N-insertions relative to the 666-donor mean was seen in an Asian-associated ancestry cluster in a later analysis. As was reported, the HLA-A and HLA-B alleles of most subjects were accurately predicted from TCR beta sequences.

Germline lookup yields CDR1 LNHNV and CDR2 YYDKDF (reference sequence). The germline V and J ends were trimmed by 1 base and 1 base, with 5 bases remaining between them. The CDR3 spans 15 residues. Healthy bone marrow donors made up the donors. In the PCR, 60 Vbeta and 13 Jbeta primers were used. Only in-frame clones appear in the TCRdb table, and some are missing; sequencing was by immunoSEQ multiplex PCR. This sample carries 240,000 or so clones, roughly 82% of them seen once, and the ten largest clones take roughly 5%. The rearrangement joins TRBV15 to TRBJ2-6; D is unresolved. The clonotype was recovered from a woman in her 40s in good health and CMV-seropositive. What was sequenced was PBMCs. The CDR3 DNA follows: TGTGCCACCAGCAGAGGGGCATCTGGGGCCAACGTCCTGACTTTC. Its protein product is CATSRGASGANVLTF. Together with reference TRBV15 and TRBJ2-6, the CDR3 gives the full variable domain: DAMVIQNPRYQVTQFGKPVTLSCSQTLNHNVMYWYQQKSSQAPKLLFHYYDKDFNNEADTPDNFQSRRPNTSFCFLDIRSPGLGDTAMYLCATSRGASGANVLTFGAGSRLTVL.